This is a list of T cell receptor beta chains from one sample in a study of T-cell memory formation after mild COVID-19. TCRdb re-derived calls from the 5' RACE reads in MiXCR, one entry per CDR3 protein. The sample has roughly 190,000 distinct CDR3 sequences; approximately 20% are singletons. Sequenced input: PBMCs or a T cell subset sorted from them (not recorded which). These receptors originate from an adult woman who had mild COVID-19 (a few samples of this study predate the infection). Cell type and time point are not known. CDR3s include the opening cysteine and the closing phenylalanine or tryptophan. Fields, in order: clone size, J gene, V gene, D gene, CDR3 DNA, CDR3 protein. The D gene is left open where the match is weak. The size field is filled for only some rows; it gives once, few, many or a size class.

- TRBJ1-2 TRBV20-1 TRBD1 TGCAGTGCTCCCCGGACAGGGACTAACTATGGCTACACCTTC CSAPRTGTNYGYTF
- TRBJ2-1 TRBV13 TRBD2 TGTGCCAGCAGCTTAAAGTTGACTAGCCCGACTTACAATGAGCAGTTCTTC CASSLKLTSPTYNEQFF
few TRBJ2-3 TRBV10-2 - TGCGCCAGCACGGGGGGCCTCAGCACAGATACGCAGTATTTT CASTGGLSTDTQYF
- TRBJ2-7 TRBV24-1 - TGTGCCACCAGTGAGGGGGCGAGGCAGTACTTC CATSEGARQYF
few TRBJ2-1 TRBV5-1 TRBD1 TGCGCCAGCAGCTTACAAGACAGGGCCGCGTGGTTCTTC CASSLQDRAAWFF
- TRBJ2-3 TRBV10-3 TRBD2 TGTGCCATCAGCGGGACTAGCATTAGCACAGATACGCAGTATTTT CAISGTSISTDTQYF
few TRBJ2-5 TRBV9 - TGTGCCAGCAGCAAGGGGACGGACCAAGAGACCCAGTACTTC CASSKGTDQETQYF
- TRBJ1-2 TRBV4-3 - TGCGCCAGCAGCCAAGGGGGTGGAGGAGTGGTGGGCTACACCTTC CASSQGGGGVVGYTF
- TRBJ2-7 TRBV7-9 - TGTGCCAGCAGCGTGCTACAGGGAATTTATAATTCGGCGCAGTACTTC CASSVLQGIYNSAQYF
few TRBJ1-1 TRBV10-3 TRBD1 TGTGCCATCAGGGAGACAGGGGTGAACACTGAAGCTTTCTTT CAIRETGVNTEAFF
few TRBJ1-1 TRBV5-1 - TGCGCCAGCAGCTCCCACAGGGCCTGGAACACTGAAGCTTTCTTT CASSSHRAWNTEAFF
- TRBJ2-3 TRBV20-1 - TGCAGTGCTCGAGGGGGAGATACGCAGTATTTT CSARGGDTQYF
- TRBJ2-5 TRBV5-1 TRBD1 TGCGCCAGCAGTCCTACAGGGGGGCGAGGGACCCAGTACTTC CASSPTGGRGTQYF
- TRBJ2-1 TRBV6-5 - TGTGCCAGCAGGAGGGACCGGTACGGGGGCAATGAGCAGTTCTTC CASRRDRYGGNEQFF
few TRBJ1-1 TRBV12-3/TRBV12-4 - TGTGCCAGCAGTTTCTCCAGGACCACTGAAGCTTTCTTT CASSFSRTTEAFF
many TRBJ2-7 TRBV29-1 - TGCAGCGTGACGACAGGATCCTACGAGCAGTACTTC CSVTTGSYEQYF
many TRBJ1-1 TRBV14 - TGTGCCAGCAGCCATCGGACGGCCATGAACACTGAAGCTTTCTTT CASSHRTAMNTEAFF
few TRBJ2-3 TRBV9 - TGTGCCAGCAGCGTAGTGGGGGTAATGGCGGCAGATACGCAGTATTTT CASSVVGVMAADTQYF
- TRBJ2-2 TRBV29-1 - TGCAGCGTTGCCCTCGCCACGGATACCGGGGAGCTGTTTTTT CSVALATDTGELFF
- TRBJ2-2 TRBV6-1 - TGTGCCAGCACGGGACTCTTCGCCGGGGAGCTGTTTTTT CASTGLFAGELFF
- TRBJ2-1 TRBV6-2/TRBV6-3 TRBD1 TGTGCCAGCCTTACAGGGGGCTCGCACTCCTACAATGAGCAGTTCTTC CASLTGGSHSYNEQFF
few TRBJ2-3 TRBV6-1 - TGTGCCAGCAGTGTGACGGGAGATACGCAGTATTTT CASSVTGDTQYF
- TRBJ1-3 TRBV12-3/TRBV12-4 - TGTGCCAGTCAAATTGATACACTCTTGGGAAACACCATATATTTT CASQIDTLLGNTIYF
- TRBJ2-4 TRBV14 - TGTGCCAGCAGCCAAGCCCCTACAGGGTCCAAAAACATTCAGTACTTC CASSQAPTGSKNIQYF
once TRBJ1-2 TRBV10-2 - TGCGCCAGCAGTGAGGGTGAAGGAATCGGGCACTATGGCTACACCTTC CASSEGEGIGHYGYTF
- TRBJ2-7 TRBV12-3/TRBV12-4 - TGTGCCAGCAGTCCAGAGACCGGGACTCCCGGGGGCGAGCAGTACTTC CASSPETGTPGGEQYF
many TRBJ2-2 TRBV9 TRBD1 TGTGCCAGCAGCGTCAGGGGGAGCCCGGGGACCGGGGAGCTGTTTTTT CASSVRGSPGTGELFF
- TRBJ1-1 TRBV7-8 - TGTGCCAGCAGCTTTCCCGGGCTGTTGAGCGCTGAAGCTTTCTTT CASSFPGLLSAEAFF
few TRBJ2-3 TRBV5-1 - TGCGCCAGCAGCACCCTACTAGCTGCCGCAGATACGCAGTATTTT CASSTLLAAADTQYF
few TRBJ2-2 TRBV7-9 TRBD2 TGTGCCAGCAGCTGGGGACTAGCGGGAAGAGCCGGGGAGCTGTTTTTT CASSWGLAGRAGELFF
- TRBJ2-1 TRBV29-1 TRBD1 TGCAGCGTCTCGGACAGGGCGGACAATGAGCAGTTCTTC CSVSDRADNEQFF
few TRBJ2-1 TRBV20-1 - TGCAGTGCTAGAATTTCGCAGGGGCCGTGGTCCTACAATGAGCAGTTCTTC CSARISQGPWSYNEQFF
- TRBJ1-2 TRBV6-5 TRBD1 TGTGCCAGCAGTACCTCGTACCGACAGGGTAGATATGGCTACACCTTC CASSTSYRQGRYGYTF
few TRBJ2-2 TRBV7-9 - TGTGCCAGCAGCCTAGGTGTTGCAGGAAACACCGGGGAGCTGTTTTTT CASSLGVAGNTGELFF
few TRBJ1-5 TRBV6-2/TRBV6-3 - TGTGCCAGCAGTTACGCCCCGGGCCCAGCGGGTCAGCCCCAGCATTTT CASSYAPGPAGQPQHF
- TRBJ2-7 TRBV12-3/TRBV12-4 - TGTGCCAGCACCTGGACTGGGGGTTACGAGCAGTACTTC CASTWTGGYEQYF
- TRBJ1-1 TRBV6-5 - TGTGCCAGCAGATCGACAGACAGTGCTTTGAACACTGAAGCTTTCTTT CASRSTDSALNTEAFF
few TRBJ1-2 TRBV5-1 TRBD1 TGCGCCAGCAGCTTGGTGGACAGGGGGCAAGGTGGCTACACCTTC CASSLVDRGQGGYTF
few TRBJ1-1 TRBV2 - TGTGCCAGCAGTGCACAGGGTCTGAACACTGAAGCTTTCTTT CASSAQGLNTEAFF
few TRBJ1-1 TRBV19 - TGTGCCAGTAGTATAGATTTGACAGCTGAAGCTTTCTTT CASSIDLTAEAFF
few TRBJ2-7 TRBV10-3 - TGTGCCACCTCCCCTGGGGTCATGTCCTACGAGCAGTACTTC CATSPGVMSYEQYF
few TRBJ2-5 TRBV18 - TGTGCCAGCTCAGGAGGGGTTCAAGAGACCCAGTACTTC CASSGGVQETQYF
few TRBJ2-1 TRBV5-1 TRBD2 TGCGCCAGCAGCGGACTCGGGGGGGCCTCCTACAATGAGCAGTTCTTC CASSGLGGASYNEQFF
few TRBJ2-7 TRBV29-1 - TGCAGCGTCCTGCTGGAGACCTCTCAGAACGAGCAGTACTTC CSVLLETSQNEQYF
- TRBJ1-1 TRBV2 TRBD1 TGTGCCAGCAGTGTCCAGGGGGACACTGAAGCTTTCTTT CASSVQGDTEAFF
many TRBJ2-5 TRBV3-1 - TGTGCCAGCAGCCTTCCGGGGGGCTTTGAGACCCAGTACTTC CASSLPGGFETQYF